The text below deals with one T cell receptor (beta chain). Antigen specificity is unknown. The entry originates in a study of T cell responses to AZD1222 COVID-19 vaccine. Overall study results and limits: Baseline seropositivity characterized only a handful of AZD1222 recipients. Donor demographics were predominantly white British with a female majority; clonal diversity may be underestimated.

Using immunoSEQ multiplex PCR, the repertoire was profiled, and TCRdb retains in-frame clones only, with some absent. The sample records 75,000 to 90,000 clones, over 90% being singletons. Germline V gene data show CDR1 as LGHNA and CDR2 as YSLEER. The CDR3 spans 14 residues. Trimming pared 0 bases from V and 7 bases from J, leaving 13 bases between. This TCR derives from an adult in good health. The chain combines TRBV4-3 with TRBJ2-7, with a tentative D call TRBD2 (6 bases). The source was peripheral blood, collected on day 0 of AZD1222 vaccination. The CDR3 sequence: CASSQEWRAAEQYF. The CDR3 DNA reads TGCGCCAGCAGCCAAGAGTGGAGGGCCGCGGAGCAGTACTTC.